This T cell receptor beta chain is from a study of neoadjuvant anti-PD-1 for oral cavity cancer (dated by TCRdb to the early 2020s). Regarding the study in general: Patients mostly received three to four biweekly doses of nivolumab at 3 mg/kg before curative-intent surgical resection. The parent correlative cohort included some 13 patients, with an approximately 35% response rate. For patients who did not progress, a fourth nivolumab dose was given around day 43, followed by definitive surgical resection on days 50-56. Responders were defined as patients with complete response, partial response or stable disease by RECIST 1.1; non-responders were defined as patients with progression. General conclusions and limits of the study: After neoadjuvant nivolumab, non-responders showed significantly higher T cell clonality (Gini index) in PBMCs than responders did. Only a few patients per response group were included in the TCR analyses, and larger cohorts for validation were called for by the authors. A higher pretreatment blood Treg/Th17 ratio correlated with both higher pretreatment blood TCRbeta clonality and lower post-treatment tumor TCRbeta clonality.

The label giving this sample's time point can be read as: before neoadjuvant nivolumab. Patients were newly diagnosed with stage II-IVA oral cavity squamous cell carcinoma and had received no prior systemic or radiation treatment. The cohort was made up of patients with locally advanced, HPV-negative oral cavity squamous cell carcinoma. No culture maintenance or expansion was done, as the peripheral blood mononuclear cells went straight to analysis. Samples were obtained from a longitudinal correlative study of a single-arm phase II trial of neoadjuvant nivolumab in oral cavity squamous cell carcinoma. Subject-matched pre- and post-treatment PBMCs and tumors from three responders and three non-responders were subjected to genomic DNA-based TCRbeta sequencing. Peripheral blood mononuclear cells were drawn once before nivolumab treatment and a second time after treatment, when surgery took place. The Maxwell RSC DNA from Cells kit was used to extract genomic DNA from PBMCs.

Comments on this clone: This receptor's antigen is unknown. No much larger clone exists at a distance of one base, and base qualities are not known.

From cysteine to phenylalanine, the CDR3 is 13 amino acids long. The kept DNA is CDR3 alone, 39 bases in frame from the first base. The germline V gene (reference sequence) specifies LNHDA as CDR1 and SQIVND as CDR2. V loses 4 bases of germline sequence and J loses 2 bases, and the interval between the two ends is 7 bases. PBMC libraries used mostly approximately 450 ng of input genomic DNA for deep sequencing, with six replicates per sample. The immunoSEQ hsTCRbeta kit was used to prepare TCRbeta libraries according to the manufacturer's instructions. Sequencing of the completed libraries took place using an Illumina NovaSeq 6000 S4 flow cell after they had been pooled to about 3.2 nM. The study's own analysis went as follows. The immunoSEQ Analyzer handled quality control and preprocessing of the raw data. The analysis was limited to productive rearrangements, and each clonotype was defined by a unique CDR3 amino acid sequence. Using the R package tcR, the researchers computed the Gini-Simpson index as their estimate of repertoire clonality. Gini indices were compared with Student's t test, and associations with tumor size change were assessed by Pearson correlation. TCRdb retrieved this table from immuneACCESS and kept in-frame rearrangements only. Not all clones are present; in checked studies, unresolved V genes account for under half, and no reason is known for the remainder. The V and J calls and clone size were taken over from that table, and D and trimming were inferred from the DNA. The sample table contains 12,000 to 15,000 clones; only one count was recorded for roughly 72% of them. The ten largest clones take up less than 3% of the sample.

The sequence links TRBV19 to TRBJ2-3; the D segment could be TRBD1, given 5 matching bases. This clonotype was sampled from a person aged 35-79 years with oral cavity squamous cell carcinoma. The input for sequencing was PBMCs, taken before nivolumab (anti-PD-1) treatment. The encoded CDR3 is CASSNRLTDTQYF. The DNA reads as follows: TGTGCCAGTAGTAACAGGCTCACAGATACGCAGTATTTT.